Listed here are 22 T cell receptor beta chains from one sample, sequenced in a study of T cells in Graves' hyperthyroidism and ophthalmopathy. RNA transcripts provided the source from which TCR beta CDR3 regions were amplified. Carried out on the TCR CDR3, a first-round RT-PCR used the HTBI primer set. TCRdb used MiXCR to reprocess the multiplex PCR reads, holding one entry per CDR3 protein. The sample carries some 740,000 distinct CDR3 sequences, about 14% recorded once. Sequencing was done on a sample of blood. The receptors originated from a woman under 30 with Graves' hyperthyroidism.

This clonotype was observed a few times. The genes are TRBV19 and TRBJ1-2; no clear D. Germline CDR1 is LNHDA and CDR2 is SQIVND (reference sequence). V gave up 5 bases and J gave up 3 bases, with 16 bases separating them. The CDR3 covers 15 residues. The CDR3: CASSANSFWDYGYTF. The CDR3 bases are TGTGCCAGTAGTGCGAACAGTTTTTGGGACTATGGCTACACCTTC.

This clonotype was recorded at least ten times. The V gene is TRBV5-6, the J gene TRBJ2-2; no definite D call. Per germline, CDR1 SGHDT and CDR2 YYEEEE. This CDR3 has 13 amino acids. The germline V and J ends were trimmed by 2 bases and 6 bases, with 8 bases remaining between them. DNA of the CDR3: TGTGCCAGCAGCTTCGGCTCAGCCGGGGAGCTGTTTTTT. Its translation: CASSFGSAGELFF.

There are a few counts of this clonotype. The rearrangement links TRBV6-5 to TRBJ2-5, with 8 bases aligning to TRBD2. This CDR3 contains 15 residues. Trimming at V came to 2 bases and at J to 7 bases, leaving 9 bases not matched to a gene. In germline, CDR1 is MNHEY, CDR2 SVGAGI. The CDR3 DNA reads as TGTGCCAGCAGTTACGACGCGGGCGGGAGGCGGACCCAGTACTTC. This gives the protein CASSYDAGGRRTQYF.

This clonotype was detected ten times or more. J is TRBJ2-3 and V is TRBV2; a possible D gene is TRBD2 (7 bases). The CDR3 length is 17 residues. V was shortened by 7 bases and J by 0 bases, with 20 bases between the two germline ends. CDR1 SNHLY and CDR2 FYNNEI come from the germline V gene. For the CDR3, the DNA is TGTGCCAGCACTCACAGCGGGACAAGGGGGAGCACAGATACGCAGTATTTT. It translates to CASTHSGTRGSTDTQYF.

The rearrangement joins TRBV4-1 to TRBJ2-2; TRBD2 matches at 9 bases. The CDR3 is made up of 18 amino acids. Germline CDR1 MGHRA, CDR2 YSYEKL. After removal of 3 bases from V and 3 bases from J, the junction contained 11 bases not matched to a gene. CDR3 protein: CASSQTSGVGSYTGELFF. The CDR3 nucleotides read TGCGCCAGCAGCCAGACTAGCGGTGTCGGGAGCTACACCGGGGAGCTGTTTTTT.

This clonotype has a count of ten or more. The gene calls are TRBV30 and TRBJ1-1; no reliable D call. From germline, CDR1 is GTSNPN and CDR2 SVGIG (reference sequence). Trimming removed 2 bases from V and 4 bases from J, with 11 bases in between. This CDR3 region has 13 residues. CDR3 coding DNA: TGTGCCTGGAGTACGGGGTTGGGCACTGAAGCTTTCTTT. It codes for CAWSTGLGTEAFF.

This sequence joins TRBV5-1 and TRBJ2-1; TRBD2 agrees at 7 bases. Unmatched junction bases numbered 9, after V lost 4 bases and J lost 2 bases. The CDR3 extends over 16 amino acids. Germline V gives CDR1 SGHRS, CDR2 YFSETQ. CDR3 DNA: TGCGCCAGCAGCCCTGACGGCGGGAGAGCCTACAATGAGCAGTTCTTC. This encodes CASSPDGGRAYNEQFF.

Only a few counts were recorded for this clonotype. This may arise from a read error, as a much more abundant clone is one base away. The rearrangement uses TRBV11-3 and TRBJ2-3; 7 bases agree with TRBD1. The germline V gene encodes CDR1 SGHNT and CDR2 YENEEA. V dropped 2 bases and J dropped 3; count of bases not matched to a gene: 5. This CDR3 spans 15 amino acids. CDR3 loop: CASSLPGTVTDTQYF. The CDR3 DNA follows: TGTGCCAGCAGCTTACCCGGGACAGTGACAGATACGCAGTATTTT.

The genes are TRBV4-1 and TRBJ2-7; the D is unclear. The CDR3 runs to 15 residues. CDR1 is MGHRA, CDR2 YSYEKL, per germline. Trimming stripped 0 bases from V and 3 bases from J, with 12 bases between. CDR3 in amino acids: CASSQEGWRFYEQYF. CDR3 DNA sequence: TGCGCCAGCAGCCAAGAGGGCTGGCGGTTCTACGAGCAGTACTTC.

This clonotype was recorded a few times. This chain joins TRBV12-3 or TRBV12-4 and TRBJ2-7; tentative D call: TRBD1 (7 bases). This CDR3 is built from 14 residues. V dropped 6 bases and J dropped 4 bases, with 16 bases sitting between them. The CDR3 region has the DNA TGTGCCAGCAGAACTGATTCAGGGGGGTACGAGCAGTACTTC. Protein product: CASRTDSGGYEQYF.

The rearrangement uses TRBV9 and TRBJ1-1; D unresolved. There are 13 residues in the CDR3. In germline, CDR1 is SGDLS, CDR2 YYNGEE. Trimming removed 0 bases from V and 6 bases from J, with 9 bases in between. Written as DNA, the CDR3 is TGTGCCAGCAGCGTAGTAGAAAGGGCTGAAGCTTTCTTT. Translation gives CASSVVERAEAFF.

There are many counts of this clonotype. This sequence joins TRBV13 and TRBJ2-1, with TRBD1 identical over 10 bases. Germline-derived CDR1 and CDR2 are PRHDT and FYEKMQ (reference sequence). CDR3 length equals 17 residues. The trim removed 5 bases at V and 4 bases at J, leaving 11 bases unmatched. CDR3 loop: CASSPLATGQGYNEQFF. The CDR3, as DNA: TGTGCCAGCAGCCCCTTAGCTACGGGACAGGGGTACAATGAGCAGTTCTTC. Looking up the rest from reference TRBV13 and TRBJ2-1 gives the full variable domain: AAGVIQSPRHLIKEKRETATLKCYPIPRHDTVYWYQQGPGQDPQFLISFYEKMQSDKGSIPDRFSAQQFSDYHSELNMSSLELGDSALYFCASSPLATGQGYNEQFFGPGTRLTVL.

This clonotype was found many times. The CDR3 DNA follows: TGTGCCAGCAGCTTAGGGACTAGCGGGGGCGATGAGCAGTTCTTC. It encodes CASSLGTSGGDEQFF. The J gene is TRBJ2-1, the V gene TRBV7-8; TRBD2 matches at 13 bases. The CDR3 loop spans 15 amino acids. The V gene's germline CDR1 is SGHVS and CDR2 FQNEAQ. V was pared by 1 base and J by 8 bases, with 2 bases of the junction left unmatched.

The table lists this clonotype with many counts. V is TRBV5-1 and J is TRBJ2-7; 7 bases align to TRBD2. The CDR3 totals 15 residues. V dropped 4 bases and J dropped 2; count of bases not matched to a gene: 9. The germline CDR1 and CDR2 sequences are SGHRS and YFSETQ. The CDR3 protein is CASSRLGGRPYEQYF. DNA of the CDR3: TGCGCCAGCAGCCGCCTTGGCGGGAGACCCTACGAGCAGTACTTC.

This clonotype came up a few times. The gene calls are TRBV6-1 and TRBJ1-6; 7 bases fit TRBD1. V gave up 2 bases and J gave up 4 bases; unmatched junction bases: 2. The CDR3 runs 15 residues. In germline, CDR1 is MNHNS, CDR2 SASEGT. Here the CDR3 DNA reads TGTGCCAGCAGTGAACAGGGGGGGTATAATTCACCCCTCCACTTT. Its protein product is CASSEQGGYNSPLHF.

This clonotype was observed at least ten times. The chain employs TRBV11-2 and TRBJ2-7, with 10 bases that match TRBD2. Germline CDR1 reads SGHAT; CDR2 reads FQNNGV. The CDR3 sequence is 18 residues long. Trimming cost V 3 bases and J 4 bases; bases outside gene matches: 15. The CDR3 region is CASSFLAGVSRIRYEQYF. DNA of the CDR3: TGTGCCAGCAGCTTCCTAGCGGGAGTCTCTCGAATTCGGTACGAGCAGTACTTC.

This clonotype has at least ten counts. The chain has TRBV28 and TRBJ2-7, with D unresolved. The CDR3 totals 16 residues. Germline loops: CDR1 MDHEN, CDR2 SYDVKM. Trimming pared 2 bases from V and 0 bases from J, leaving 14 bases between. The CDR3 nucleotides are TGTGCCAGCAGTTTACCCCGGGCCATGAGCTCCTACGAGCAGTACTTC. It encodes CASSLPRAMSSYEQYF.

CDR3 DNA: TGTGCCAGCAGTTCGGGGACAGGGGGCGTTCAGCCCCAGCATTTT. This encodes CASSSGTGGVQPQHF. This sequence joins TRBV6-1 and TRBJ1-5, with TRBD1 matching over 12 bases. This CDR3 region has 15 residues. The trim removed 5 bases at V and 6 bases at J, leaving 5 bases unmatched. Germline V gene lookup returns CDR1 MNHNS and CDR2 SASEGT.

In this sample, this clonotype turned up a few times. A much more abundant neighbour one base away suggests this may be a read error. The rearrangement uses TRBV12-3 or TRBV12-4 and TRBJ1-4, with D possibly matching TRBD1 (5 bases). The CDR3 runs 15 residues. This chain's CDR3 is CASSTRTTTNEKLLF. As DNA, the CDR3 is TGTGCCAGCAGTACAAGGACAACGACTAATGAAAAACTGCTTTTT.

This clonotype was detected many times. The chain employs TRBV28 and TRBJ2-1; TRBD2 aligns across 11 bases. J lost 3 bases, V lost 4 bases, and 8 bases had no gene match. Germline loops: CDR1 MDHEN, CDR2 SYDVKM. CDR3 length: 17 residues. CDR3 in amino acids: CASSSQIAGGLYNEQFF. The CDR3 bases are TGTGCCAGCAGTTCACAAATAGCGGGAGGGCTCTACAATGAGCAGTTCTTC.

This clonotype was counted between two and nine times. The J gene is TRBJ1-5, the V gene TRBV24-1, with 8 bases aligning to TRBD1. Germline values: CDR1 KGHDR, CDR2 SFDVKD. After removal of 10 bases from V and 5 bases from J, the junction contained 3 bases not matched to a gene. This CDR3 spans 12 amino acids. The CDR3 spells CATGQGDQPQHF. The CDR3, as DNA: TGTGCCACAGGACAGGGTGATCAGCCCCAGCATTTT.

The chain joins TRBV7-9 to TRBJ1-5; perhaps TRBD1 as D (5 bases). V shed 4 bases and J shed 5 bases, with 9 bases lying between them. Germline V CDR1 and CDR2: SEHNR, FQNEAQ (reference sequence). This CDR3 has 13 amino acids. The CDR3 DNA follows: TGTGCCAGCAGCTCCGACAGCTATCAGCCCCAGCATTTT. Encoded protein: CASSSDSYQPQHF. The full variable domain, with the rest looked up from reference TRBV7-9 and TRBJ1-5, is DTGVSQNPRHKITKRGQNVTFRCDPISEHNRLYWYRQTLGQGPEFLTYFQNEAQLEKSRLLSDRFSAERPKGSFSTLEIQRTEQGDSAMYLCASSSDSYQPQHFGDGTRLSIL.